Described below is a single T cell receptor (beta chain) sequence and its context. Its cognate antigen is unknown. These data originate in a study of PD-L1 blockade in urothelial cancer. The overall study: Males with bladder-origin urothelial cancer constituted about 85% of the 29 patients. The study's findings and limits: Tumor-associated blood clones were expanded more by durable-benefit patients at 3 weeks.

Sampling of each patient yielded between 1 and 8 specimens, collected pretreatment and on-treatment. Clones were sequenced by immunoSEQ multiplex PCR, and TCRdb holds only the in-frame ones, with some missing. This sample has about 80,000 clones, with about nine tenths found just once. Germline V CDR1 and CDR2: MGHRA, YSYEKL. This CDR3 comprises 16 residues. V lost 4 bases to trimming and J lost 6 bases; unmatched junction nucleotides: 10. This sequence was found in a woman between 70 and 85 years old with urothelial cancer. The genes are TRBV4-1 and TRBJ2-7; 12 bases fit TRBD2. The material was PBMCs, obtained around atezolizumab (anti-PD-L1) treatment. CDR3: CASSRPLAGGLGEQYF. Here the CDR3 DNA reads TGCGCCAGCAGCCGCCCACTAGCGGGGGGATTGGGCGAGCAGTACTTC.